This TCR beta chain was sequenced in a study of identical twins (dated by TCRdb to the mid-2010s). With regard to the full study: The study deep-sequenced TCR alpha and beta repertoires from monozygotic twins, unrelated adults of various ages and cord blood to test whether fetal clonotypes persist. To rule out contamination, the twin experiments were replicated at different times with different library preparation protocols. Points the paper makes about the study in general: Compared with coincidental sharing between unrelated individuals, an excess of low generation-probability sequences was observed among out-of-frame TCR alpha sequences shared between twins. The excess sharing between twins in beta out-of-frame sequences was weaker because fewer shared sequences reduced the signal-to-noise ratio. Because the same donors could not be followed over many years, the conclusions relied on cross-sectional statistical analysis. In monozygotic twins, out-of-frame TCR alpha sharing was systematically underestimated by recombination models, although the models agreed with sharing between unrelated individuals. Zero-insertion analyses could be partly confounded by invariant T cells such as MAIT and iNKT, though diverse VJ usage argued against such confounding for most clonotypes. Abundant cord blood beta clonotypes had fewer insertions, young adult naive repertoires showed a similar but weaker trend, and memory repertoires showed no such trend.

All donors were healthy Caucasians. The twin cohort consisted of three pairs of female monozygotic twins, all aged roughly 18 to 29 years. Peripheral blood mononuclear cells were the source from which RNA for the TCR libraries was isolated. Taken from cysteine to phenylalanine, the CDR3 has 16 residues. Just the 48-base CDR3 DNA is kept, in frame starting at base 1. V gives up 1 base and J gives up 8 bases, and the segment between their germline ends measures 23 bases. The germline V gene (reference sequence) supplies CDR1 DFQATT and CDR2 SNEGSKA. This clonotype has a handful of counts. What antigen it recognizes has not been identified. Base qualities are not provided; no much larger clone lies one nucleotide away. Library method: 5' RACE. Data came from an Illumina HiSeq 2000. Template switching added a universal primer binding site, and the final cDNA carried a unique molecular identifier that allowed TCR cDNA molecules to be counted accurately. Specific primers in the conserved constant-segment region were used to synthesize first-strand cDNA for the TCR alpha and beta chains. To control for contamination, every cDNA library carried two barcodes: a SMART-Mk sample barcode plus Illumina barcodes. TruSeq adapter sequences, together with Illumina sample barcodes, were added in two successive PCR steps. TCR alpha and beta cDNA libraries were sequenced on the Illumina HiSeq platform with custom primers. The paper's processing steps were these. Unique molecular identifiers were extracted from raw reads with MiGEC, and CDR3 positions were determined with MiXCR. For each individual, recombination models were inferred using an EM algorithm with the repgenHMM and IGoR tools. The analysis of shared clonotypes was done with the tcR package in R, with sharing normalized by the product of cloneset sizes. To study raw recombination without the effects of thymic and clonal selection, out-of-frame nonproductive sequences were analyzed. TCRdb reanalyzed the raw reads on its own, using fastp at Q25 for trimming and MiXCR for clone calling, and kept in-frame beta chains. Rows with one shared CDR3 protein collapse into an entry with the most common genes and DNA. The V and J calls were not made by the authors but by TCRdb's processing. The sample profile shows approximately 630,000 distinct CDR3 sequences; just over 7% of them were found once. Roughly 1.5% of the sample belongs to the ten largest clones.

This same sample was also part of a study on yellow fever vaccine responses in identical twins. Per that second paper: The T cell response to vaccination in identical twins was reported by the authors to appear partly convergent and partly personalized. The study precisely tracked vaccine-responding T cell clones in identical twins.

The clonotype originates from a young woman in good health. Sequencing input: PBMCs. The chain links TRBV20-1 with TRBJ1-2; no D gene is confidently identified. The DNA is as follows: TGCAGTGCTAGAGTATCTTCGGGCGATAAACTGCGAGGCTACACCTTC. Its protein product is CSARVSSGDKLRGYTF.